Listed below are T cell receptor beta chains from one sample, sequenced in a study of blood T cell repertoires in COVID-19. Generated by immunoSEQ multiplex PCR, the TCRdb table keeps only in-frame clones and is missing some. The sample holds under 130,000 clones, about 90% seen once. Sequenced sample: peripheral blood. These receptors were taken from a middle-aged man in a cohort sampled during active COVID-19. Each CDR3 is given with its conserved first and last residue. The order of the fields is D gene, J gene, V gene, clone size, CDR3 DNA, CDR3 protein. A D gene is named only where the DNA matches it firmly. Where a row states a size, it is once, few, many or the class of an expanded clone; other rows omit it.

TRBD2 | TRBJ2-7 | TRBV27 | NA | TGTGCCAGCAGTTTACGCGGGGGAGGCAACGAGCAGTACTTC | CASSLRGGGNEQYF
NA | TRBJ1-2 | TRBV6-1 | NA | TGTGCCAGCAGTGAAGGGGGGGGGCATGATGGCTACACCTTC | CASSEGGGHDGYTF
TRBD2 | TRBJ2-5 | TRBV5-8 | NA | TGTGCCAGCAGCTCGGGACTAGCGGGGGGAAGGGAGACCCAGTACTTC | CASSSGLAGGRETQYF
NA | TRBJ2-2 | TRBV28 | NA | TGTGCCAGCACCTACTTCACCGGGGAGCTGTTTTTT | CASTYFTGELFF
TRBD1 | TRBJ2-1 | TRBV3-1/TRBV3-2 | NA | TGTGCCAGCAGCAGAGGACAGGGTATGGAGCAGTTCTTC | CASSRGQGMEQFF
NA | TRBJ1-5 | TRBV11-2 | NA | TGTGCCAGCAGCTTCTCGGGGAATCAGCCCCAGCATTTT | CASSFSGNQPQHF
NA | TRBJ1-6 | TRBV4-3 | NA | TGCGCCAGCAGCGGTATGACAGAAAATTCACCCCTCCACTTT | CASSGMTENSPLHF
NA | TRBJ1-4 | TRBV7-8 | NA | TGTGCCAGCAGCTTAGCGATGGGGCAGGGGTTGGAAAAACTGTTTTTT | CASSLAMGQGLEKLFF
TRBD2 | TRBJ2-5 | TRBV2 | once | TGTGCCAGCAGTGACGAGAGTCTAGCGGGGGTACGGGCCAGGGCCCAGTACTTC | CASSDESLAGVRARAQYF
NA | TRBJ2-7 | TRBV4-2 | few | TGTGCCAGCAGCCAAGATCTGCGGGGGCCCCCCTACGAGCAGTACTTC | CASSQDLRGPPYEQYF
NA | TRBJ2-2 | TRBV6-5 | NA | TGTGCCAGCACGGTCAACGCGAACACCGGGGAGCTGTTTTTT | CASTVNANTGELFF
NA | TRBJ1-1 | TRBV3-1/TRBV3-2 | NA | TGTGCCAGCAGCCAACCGGGTCCCTCGGCTGAAGCTTTCTTT | CASSQPGPSAEAFF
NA | TRBJ2-5 | TRBV10-3 | NA | TGTGCCATCGGCCCGTCAGGCGGGAAAGAGACCCAGTACTTC | CAIGPSGGKETQYF
NA | TRBJ1-1 | TRBV11-3 | NA | TGTGCCAGCAGCTTAGGAGGTCCGAACACTGAAGCTTTCTTT | CASSLGGPNTEAFF
NA | TRBJ1-3 | TRBV7-9 | NA | TGTGCCAGCAGCAAAACGGAGAGGATCTCTGGAAACACCATATATTTT | CASSKTERISGNTIYF
NA | TRBJ2-2 | TRBV6-5 | NA | TGTGCCAGCAGTTTGAGGGGGGGGACCGGGGAGCTGTTTTTT | CASSLRGGTGELFF
NA | TRBJ2-1 | TRBV6-1 | NA | TGTGCCAGCAGTGAGCCGTCTATGGGGGGGGCCGGAGAGCAGTTCTTC | CASSEPSMGGAGEQFF
NA | TRBJ1-1 | TRBV9 | NA | TGTGCCAGCAGCGTTCTGACAGAAGACACTGAAGCTTTCTTT | CASSVLTEDTEAFF
TRBD1 | TRBJ1-1 | TRBV7-9 | NA | TGTGCCAGCAGCCTGACAGGGAGAGACACTGAAGCTTTCTTT | CASSLTGRDTEAFF
NA | TRBJ2-4 | TRBV4-2 | NA | TGTGCCAGCAGCCCACAAGCCCGGGCCACAGGGAAAGCCAAAAACATTCAGTACTTC | CASSPQARATGKAKNIQYF
NA | TRBJ1-2 | TRBV9 | NA | TGTGCCAGCAGCCTCAACTATGGCTACACCTTC | CASSLNYGYTF
NA | TRBJ1-1 | TRBV6-5 | NA | TGTGCCAGCATACGGGTTGGGAGGGGCACTGAAGCTTTCTTT | CASIRVGRGTEAFF
TRBD1 | TRBJ2-4 | TRBV6-1 | NA | TGTGCCAGCAGTGAAGGGGGACAGGGGGCGAACATTCAGTACTTC | CASSEGGQGANIQYF